This TCR beta chain was captured by sequencing in a study of T cells after yellow fever vaccination. TCRdb analysed the 5' RACE reads with MiXCR anew, one entry per CDR3 protein. Seen here are tens of thousands of distinct CDR3 sequences, about 7.8% observed once, and the top ten hold about 38%. CDR1 and CDR2 (germline): MNHNS, SASEGT. Losses at the gene ends were 7 bases for V and 10 bases for J; bases not matched to a gene: 6. This CDR3 spans 13 amino acids. The TCR comes from a man aged 25 to 40 who received the YFV17D yellow fever vaccine. J is TRBJ1-6 and V is TRBV6-1; 8 nucleotides agree with TRBD1. The sequences come from CD8+ T cells sorted from PBMCs, collected 15 days after the yellow fever booster vaccination. CDR3 DNA: TGTGCCAGCACGACAGGGGTGGCCTCACCCCTCCACTTT. Encoded protein: CASTTGVASPLHF.